One sample yielded the 8 T cell receptor beta chains listed below, sequenced in a study of OX40 agonist ivuxolimab in advanced cancers. The assay was immunoSEQ multiplex PCR, and TCRdb's table has in-frame clones only and misses some. The sample consists of tens of thousands of clones, around 87% of them appearing once. The sample in question was CD4+ or CD8+ T cells sorted from blood, obtained in a trial of the OX40 agonist ivuxolimab. These receptors came from an adult with an advanced solid tumor such as melanoma, head and neck, liver or kidney cancer.

In this sample, this clone turned up once. The sample carries other DNA sequences with the same CDR3. This sequence joins TRBV6-6 and TRBJ2-2, with 8 bases lining up with TRBD2. Looked up from germline, CDR1 is MNHNY and CDR2 is SVGAGI (reference sequence). V trimming: 2 bases; J trimming: 6 bases; junction bases outside the gene matches: 2. The CDR3 is 14 residues long. CDR3 bases: TGTGCCAGCAGTTACCGTAGCGGGGCCGGGGAGCTGTTTTTT. It codes for CASSYRSGAGELFF.

This chain connects TRBV4-1 to TRBJ2-1; TRBD2 matches 14 bases. CDR1 MGHRA and CDR2 YSYEKL come from the germline V gene. The V and J ends lost 1 base and 7 bases, in that order; junction bases with no gene match: 6. The CDR3 is 17 amino acids. The CDR3 DNA reads as TGCGCCAGCAGCCAAGGACTAGCGGGAGGGCCGAAGAATGAGCAGTTCTTC. Its translation is CASSQGLAGGPKNEQFF.

This chain joins TRBV27 and TRBJ1-5, with TRBD1 matching over 8 bases. Losses at the gene ends were 5 bases for V and 0 bases for J; bases not matched to a gene: 3. The CDR3 sequence is 15 residues long. Germline-derived CDR1 and CDR2 are MNHEY and SMNVEV (reference sequence). The CDR3 protein is CASSRTGTSNQPQHF. CDR3 in DNA: TGTGCCAGCAGTCGGACAGGGACTAGCAATCAGCCCCAGCATTTT.

This clone was detected a few times. The chain joins TRBV5-1 to TRBJ1-4; tentative D call: TRBD1 (5 bases). Germline CDR1 and CDR2: SGHRS and YFSETQ. Trimming removed 1 base from V and 8 bases from J, with 12 bases in between. The CDR3 contains 14 residues. The CDR3 bases are TGCGCCAGCAGCTTGATGGGGGTCGGGGAAAAACTGTTTTTT. Its translation is CASSLMGVGEKLFF.

There are a few counts of this clone. The V gene is TRBV4-1, the J gene TRBJ2-6; TRBD1 might be the D (6 bases). Germline CDR1 is MGHRA and CDR2 is YSYEKL. This CDR3 comprises 18 residues. V was trimmed by 4 bases and J by 0 bases, leaving 16 bases between them. CDR3 amino acids: CASSLRQEISSGANVLTF. In DNA, the CDR3 is TGCGCCAGCAGCCTCCGACAGGAAATAAGCTCTGGGGCCAACGTCCTGACTTTC.

This chain joins TRBV7-2 and TRBJ1-1; 8 bases align to TRBD1. The germline V gene has CDR1 SGHTA and CDR2 FQGNSA. The CDR3 is made up of 16 amino acids. The junction had 15 bases not matched to a gene; V was cut back by 6 bases and J by 6 bases. The CDR3 bases are TGTGCCAGCAGTTACCGTTTGACAGGGGCTTACCCTGAAGCTTTCTTT. Translation: CASSYRLTGAYPEAFF.

This rearrangement joins TRBV4-3 to TRBJ2-5; D remains unclear. From germline, CDR1 is LGHNA and CDR2 YSLEER. The V and J ends lost 0 bases and 5 bases respectively, with 7 bases between them. The CDR3 covers 13 residues. CDR3 bases: TGCGCCAGCAGCCAAGATATATATGAGACCCAGTACTTC. Translating it yields CASSQDIYETQYF.

This chain links TRBV19 with TRBJ2-4; 7 bases line up with TRBD1. In germline, CDR1 is LNHDA, CDR2 SQIVND (reference sequence). The V gene end was trimmed by 5 bases and the J gene end by 4 bases; junction bases not matched to a gene: 8. This CDR3 contains 15 residues. The CDR3 loop is CASSSPSGQKNIQYF. As DNA, the CDR3 is TGTGCCAGTAGTTCGCCCTCGGGACAGAAAAACATTCAGTACTTC. Combining the CDR3 with reference TRBV19 and TRBJ2-4 gives the whole variable domain DGGITQSPKYLFRKEGQNVTLSCEQNLNHDAMYWYRQDPGQGLRLIYYSQIVNDFQKGDIAEGYSVSREKKESFPLTVTSAQKNPTAFYLCASSSPSGQKNIQYFGAGTRLSVL.